The entry that follows covers one T cell receptor beta chain sequence. Its matching antigen is unknown. The germline CDR1 and CDR2 sequences are MNHEY and SVGAGI. The CDR3 sequence is 14 residues long. J lost 2 bases, V lost 1 base, and 2 bases had no gene match. CD4+ cells underwent separation, giving CD45RA+ naive and CD45RA-negative memory subsets. Only in-frame clones appear in the TCRdb table, and some are missing; sequencing was by immunoSEQ multiplex PCR. The sample gives a few hundred thousand clones, around 97% of which show up once; approximately 0.057% is in the top ten. This sample was included in a study of shared clonotypes between healthy human individuals. Study results and limitations: How much donors shared clonotypes was expected to be affected by sequencing depth.

The chain has TRBV6-5 and TRBJ2-7; TRBD1 aligns across 7 bases. The source of this sequence is a woman in her thirties in good health. The source material was naive CD4+ T cells sorted from blood. Noted subset: CD45RA+ positively selected. The CDR3 reads CASSYLGQTYEQYF. The DNA for the CDR3 is TGTGCCAGCAGTTACTTGGGACAGACCTACGAGCAGTACTTC.